Listed below are T cell receptor beta chains from one sample, sequenced in a study of cytomegalovirus exposure and HLA in healthy donors. Assay: immunoSEQ multiplex PCR; the TCRdb copy retains only in-frame clones and omits some. In the table there are approximately 70,000 clones, approximately 75% of which are singletons. Sequenced: PBMCs. These receptors originate from a woman aged 40-49 years in good health and CMV-seropositive. Each CDR3 is given without its conserved first and last residue. Expanded clones are given a class, and other clones once, few, many or no size at all.

TRBJ1-1 TRBV30 - 9 AWSVAAEAF
TRBJ1-2 TRBV4-1 - 12 ASSQVDSSYGYT
TRBJ2-7 TRBV6-1 - 11 ASSVPAGYEQY
TRBJ2-3 TRBV5-1 - 15 ASSLEPGGLRTDTQY
TRBJ2-1 TRBV5-1 - 10 ASSFQGDEQF
TRBJ1-1 TRBV6-5 - 12 ASSFQTGNTEAF
TRBJ2-7 TRBV6-5 few 12 ASSLGQGRNEQY
TRBJ2-3 TRBV11-3 - 14 ASSPGYGYNTDTQY
TRBJ2-7 TRBV10-3 - 13 AIRNTGDRSYEQY
TRBJ1-2 TRBV5-4 - 13 ASSLGPPGGEGYT
TRBJ1-1 TRBV7-3 - 10 ASSRRGAHAF
TRBJ2-2 TRBV5-6 - 15 ASSSGGTGIWYGELF
TRBJ2-1 TRBV6-1 many 13 ASSDGQGPYNEQF
TRBJ2-5 TRBV9 - 14 ASSGTSGGAWETQY
TRBJ1-1 TRBV19 few 13 ASSIVSGAGTEAF
TRBJ1-1 TRBV30 - 10 AWSQGSTEAF
TRBJ1-2 TRBV25-1 - 14 ASSESRTGGSYGYT
TRBJ2-6 TRBV29-1 - 18 SVEASDRGMTYSGANVLT
TRBJ1-6 TRBV7-9 - 12 ASSYRVAHSPLH
TRBJ2-2 TRBV7-3 - 11 ASSPTITGELF
TRBJ1-4 TRBV9 - 14 ASSLGGGVLNEKLF
TRBJ1-1 TRBV10-2 - 11 ASSVGQNTEAF
TRBJ1-5 TRBV5-4 few 13 ASSRDGARDQPQH
TRBJ2-7 TRBV7-9 - 16 ASSSSTPSGSLGYEQY
TRBJ2-3 TRBV7-3 - 14 ASSLLGGGVADTQY
TRBJ1-1 TRBV6-1 few 11 AGLVSSGTEAF
TRBJ2-5 TRBV4-2 - 12 ASSQGRGKETQY
TRBJ2-5 TRBV4-2 - 15 ASSPRVSGGPQETQY
TRBJ2-2 TRBV5-1 - 13 ASSYGQGWTGELF